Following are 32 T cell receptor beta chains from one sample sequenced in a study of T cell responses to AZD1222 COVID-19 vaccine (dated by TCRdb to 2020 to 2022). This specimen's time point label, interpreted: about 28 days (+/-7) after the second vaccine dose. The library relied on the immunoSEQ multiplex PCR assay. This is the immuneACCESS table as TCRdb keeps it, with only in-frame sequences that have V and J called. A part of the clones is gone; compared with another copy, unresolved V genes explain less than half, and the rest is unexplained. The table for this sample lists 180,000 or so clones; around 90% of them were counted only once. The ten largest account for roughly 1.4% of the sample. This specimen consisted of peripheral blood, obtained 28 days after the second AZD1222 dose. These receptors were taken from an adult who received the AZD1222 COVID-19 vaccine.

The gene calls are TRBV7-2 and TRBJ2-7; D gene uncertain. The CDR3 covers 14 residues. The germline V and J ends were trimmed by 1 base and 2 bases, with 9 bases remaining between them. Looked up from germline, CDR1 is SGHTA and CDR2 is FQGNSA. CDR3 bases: TGTGCCAGCAGCTTAGGAGACACCACCTACGAGCAGTACTTC. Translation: CASSLGDTTYEQYF.

The CDR3 loop reads CASSVSASTQNIQYF. CDR3 bases: TGCGCCAGCAGCGTCTCAGCTAGTACGCAAAACATTCAGTACTTC. The chain employs TRBV5-1 and TRBJ2-4; D remains unclear. V lost 4 bases to trimming and J lost 5 bases, with 16 bases between them. This CDR3 has 15 residues. Germline CDR1 reads SGHRS; CDR2 reads YFSETQ.

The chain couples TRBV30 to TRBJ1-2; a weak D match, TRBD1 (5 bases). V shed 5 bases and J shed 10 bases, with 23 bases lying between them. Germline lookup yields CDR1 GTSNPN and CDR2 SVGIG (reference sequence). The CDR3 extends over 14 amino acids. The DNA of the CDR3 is TGTGCCTGGGATTCTACCGGGACGTTTACCCTCTACACCTTC. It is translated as CAWDSTGTFTLYTF.

CDR3 in DNA: TGTGCCAGCAGCTTGTCAGCGGGCCCCACAGATACGCAGTATTTT. This encodes CASSLSAGPTDTQYF. The chain combines TRBV7-9 with TRBJ2-3, with D perhaps TRBD2 (6 bases). Germline V CDR1 and CDR2: SEHNR, FQNEAQ (reference sequence). The CDR3 spans 15 residues. Trimming removed 3 bases from V and 2 bases from J, with 12 bases in between.

The CDR3 region is CASSYLHEQFF. DNA for the CDR3: TGTGCCAGCAGTTACTTACATGAGCAGTTCTTC. This sequence joins TRBV6-5 and TRBJ2-1, with no clear D. CDR3 length: 11 residues. V was shortened by 1 base and J by 8 bases, with 3 bases between the two germline ends. Germline CDR1 and CDR2: MNHEY and SVGAGI.

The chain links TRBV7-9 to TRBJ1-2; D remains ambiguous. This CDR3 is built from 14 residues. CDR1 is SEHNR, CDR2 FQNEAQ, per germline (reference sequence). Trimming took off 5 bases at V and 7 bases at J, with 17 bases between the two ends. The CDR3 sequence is CASSPGGGISGYTF. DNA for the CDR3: TGTGCCAGCAGCCCGGGAGGAGGGATCTCTGGCTACACCTTC.

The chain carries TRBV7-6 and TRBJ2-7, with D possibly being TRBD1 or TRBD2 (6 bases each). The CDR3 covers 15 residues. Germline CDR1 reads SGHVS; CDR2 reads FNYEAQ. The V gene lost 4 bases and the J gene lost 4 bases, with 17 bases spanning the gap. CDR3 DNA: TGTGCCAGCAGCTCCTACGGGGGCAGGGGTTACGAGCAGTACTTC. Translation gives CASSSYGGRGYEQYF.

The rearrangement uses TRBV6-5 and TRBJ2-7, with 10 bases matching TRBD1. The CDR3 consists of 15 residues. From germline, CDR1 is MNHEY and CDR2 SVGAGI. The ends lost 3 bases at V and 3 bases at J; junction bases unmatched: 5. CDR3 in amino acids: CASSYFRTGGYEQYF. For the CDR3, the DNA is TGTGCCAGCAGTTATTTCCGGACAGGGGGCTACGAGCAGTACTTC.

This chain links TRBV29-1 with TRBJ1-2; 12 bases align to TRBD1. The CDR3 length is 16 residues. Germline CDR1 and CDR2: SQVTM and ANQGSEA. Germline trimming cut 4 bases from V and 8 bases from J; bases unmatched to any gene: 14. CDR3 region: CSVAGDRGREGDGYTF. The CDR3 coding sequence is TGCAGCGTTGCAGGGGACAGGGGGCGCGAAGGTGACGGCTACACCTTC.

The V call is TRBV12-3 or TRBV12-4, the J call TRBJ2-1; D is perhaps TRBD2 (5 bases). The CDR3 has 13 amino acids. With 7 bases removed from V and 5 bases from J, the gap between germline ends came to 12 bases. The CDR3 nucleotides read TGTGCCAGCACCCGAGGGCCAAACAATGAGCAGTTCTTC. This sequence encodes CASTRGPNNEQFF.

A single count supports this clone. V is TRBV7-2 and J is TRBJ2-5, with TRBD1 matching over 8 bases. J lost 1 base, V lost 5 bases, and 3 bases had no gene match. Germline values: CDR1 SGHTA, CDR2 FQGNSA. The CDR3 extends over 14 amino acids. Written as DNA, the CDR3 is TGTGCCAGCAGCCACAGGGGGTCCCAAGAGACCCAGTACTTC. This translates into CASSHRGSQETQYF.

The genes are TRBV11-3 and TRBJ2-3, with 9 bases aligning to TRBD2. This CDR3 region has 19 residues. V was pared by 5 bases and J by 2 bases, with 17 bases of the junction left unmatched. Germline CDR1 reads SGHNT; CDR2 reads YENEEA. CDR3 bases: TGTGCCAGCAGCCCCAGACGTTTAAGGGTAGCGGGGGACACAGATACGCAGTATTTT. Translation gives CASSPRRLRVAGDTDTQYF.

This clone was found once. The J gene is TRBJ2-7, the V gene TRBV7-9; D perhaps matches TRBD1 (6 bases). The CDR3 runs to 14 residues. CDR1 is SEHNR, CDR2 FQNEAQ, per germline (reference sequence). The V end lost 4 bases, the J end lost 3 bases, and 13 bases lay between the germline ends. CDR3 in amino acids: CASSSQGSHYEQYF. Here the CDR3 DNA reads TGTGCCAGCAGCTCTCAGGGGTCCCACTACGAGCAGTACTTC.

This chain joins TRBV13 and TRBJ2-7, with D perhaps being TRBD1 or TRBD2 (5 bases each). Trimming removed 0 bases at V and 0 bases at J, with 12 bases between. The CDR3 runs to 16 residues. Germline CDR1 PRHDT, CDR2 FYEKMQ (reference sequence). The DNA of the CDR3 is TGTGCCAGCAGCTTAGGTTCGGGGACCATCTCCTACGAGCAGTACTTC. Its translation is CASSLGSGTISYEQYF.

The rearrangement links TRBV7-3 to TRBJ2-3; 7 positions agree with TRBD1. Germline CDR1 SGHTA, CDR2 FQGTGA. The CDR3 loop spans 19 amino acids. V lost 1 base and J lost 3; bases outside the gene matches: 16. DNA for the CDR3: TGTGCCAGCAGCTTAAGACAACGACAGGGCAGGAGGTTTACAGATACGCAGTATTTT. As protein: CASSLRQRQGRRFTDTQYF.

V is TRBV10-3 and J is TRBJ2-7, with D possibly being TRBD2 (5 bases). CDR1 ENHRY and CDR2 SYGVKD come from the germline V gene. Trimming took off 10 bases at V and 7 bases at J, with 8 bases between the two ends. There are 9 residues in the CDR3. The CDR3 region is CATGVEQYF. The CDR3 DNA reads TGTGCCACCGGGGTTGAGCAGTACTTC.

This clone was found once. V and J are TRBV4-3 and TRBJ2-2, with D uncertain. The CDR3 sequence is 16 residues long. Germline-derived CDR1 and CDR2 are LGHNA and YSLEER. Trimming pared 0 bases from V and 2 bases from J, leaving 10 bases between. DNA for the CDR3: TGCGCCAGCAGCCAAGAGACGGGTAGAAACACCGGGGAGCTGTTTTTT. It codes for CASSQETGRNTGELFF.

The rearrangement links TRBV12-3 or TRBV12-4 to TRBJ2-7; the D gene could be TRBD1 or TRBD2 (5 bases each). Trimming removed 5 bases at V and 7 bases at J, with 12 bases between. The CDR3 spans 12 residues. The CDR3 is CASSPRGREQYF. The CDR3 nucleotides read TGTGCCAGCAGTCCTCGGGGACGGGAGCAGTACTTC.

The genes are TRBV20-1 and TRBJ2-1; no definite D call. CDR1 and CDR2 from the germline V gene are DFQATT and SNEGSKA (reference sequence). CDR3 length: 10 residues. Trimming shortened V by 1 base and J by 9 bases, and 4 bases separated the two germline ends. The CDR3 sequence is CSARGTEQFF. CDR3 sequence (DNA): TGCAGTGCTAGAGGGACTGAGCAGTTCTTC.

In DNA form, the CDR3 reads TGTGCCAGCAGCCTCTTAGGACAGGGACCCGACTCTGGGGCCAACGTCCTGACTTTC. This sequence encodes CASSLLGQGPDSGANVLTF. This rearrangement joins TRBV11-2 to TRBJ2-6; TRBD1 matches 8 bases. CDR1 is SGHAT, CDR2 FQNNGV, per germline. The CDR3 is 19 amino acids. J lost 0 bases, V lost 5 bases, and 12 bases had no gene match. The full variable domain, with the rest looked up from reference TRBV11-2 and TRBJ2-6, is EAGVAQSPRYKIIEKRQSVAFWCNPISGHATLYWYQQILGQGPKLLIQFQNNGVVDDSQLPKDRFSAERLKGVDSTLKIQPAKLEDSAVYLCASSLLGQGPDSGANVLTFGAGSRLTVL.

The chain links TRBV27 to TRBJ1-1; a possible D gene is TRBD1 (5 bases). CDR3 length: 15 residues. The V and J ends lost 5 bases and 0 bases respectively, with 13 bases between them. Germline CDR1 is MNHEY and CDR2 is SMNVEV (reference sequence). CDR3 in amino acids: CASSAPGVMNTEAFF. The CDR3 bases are TGTGCCAGCAGTGCCCCGGGGGTGATGAACACTGAAGCTTTCTTT.

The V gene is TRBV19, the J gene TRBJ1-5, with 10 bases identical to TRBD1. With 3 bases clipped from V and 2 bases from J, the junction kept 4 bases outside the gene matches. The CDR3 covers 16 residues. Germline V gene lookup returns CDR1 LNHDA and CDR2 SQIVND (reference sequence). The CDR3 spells CASSIGGTGGNQPQHF. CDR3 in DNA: TGTGCCAGTAGTATCGGCGGGACAGGGGGCAATCAGCCCCAGCATTTT. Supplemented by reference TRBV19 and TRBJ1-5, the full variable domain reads DGGITQSPKYLFRKEGQNVTLSCEQNLNHDAMYWYRQDPGQGLRLIYYSQIVNDFQKGDIAEGYSVSREKKESFPLTVTSAQKNPTAFYLCASSIGGTGGNQPQHFGDGTRLSIL.

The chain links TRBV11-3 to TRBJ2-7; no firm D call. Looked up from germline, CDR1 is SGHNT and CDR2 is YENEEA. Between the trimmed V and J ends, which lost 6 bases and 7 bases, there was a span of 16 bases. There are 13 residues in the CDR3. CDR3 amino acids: CASSFFSGQEQYF. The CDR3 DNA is TGTGCCAGCAGTTTTTTCTCCGGGCAGGAGCAGTACTTC.

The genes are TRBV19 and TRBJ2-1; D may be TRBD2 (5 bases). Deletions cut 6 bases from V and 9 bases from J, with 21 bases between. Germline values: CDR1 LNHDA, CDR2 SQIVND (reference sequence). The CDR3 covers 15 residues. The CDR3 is CASRLSGDFGSEQFF. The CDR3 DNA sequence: TGTGCCAGTAGACTGTCCGGGGATTTTGGTAGTGAGCAGTTCTTC.

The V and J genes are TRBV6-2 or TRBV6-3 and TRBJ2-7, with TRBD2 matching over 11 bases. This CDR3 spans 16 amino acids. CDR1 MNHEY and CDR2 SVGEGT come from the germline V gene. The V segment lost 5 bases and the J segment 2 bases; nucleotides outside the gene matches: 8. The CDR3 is CASSPASSGRPYEQYF. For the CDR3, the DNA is TGTGCCAGCAGTCCCGCCTCTAGCGGGAGGCCCTACGAGCAGTACTTC.

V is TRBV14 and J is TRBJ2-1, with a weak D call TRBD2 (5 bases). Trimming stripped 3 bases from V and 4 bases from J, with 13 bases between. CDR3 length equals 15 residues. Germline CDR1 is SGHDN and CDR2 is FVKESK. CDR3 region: CASSHYGDPYNEQFF. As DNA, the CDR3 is TGTGCCAGCAGCCACTACGGGGATCCTTACAATGAGCAGTTCTTC.

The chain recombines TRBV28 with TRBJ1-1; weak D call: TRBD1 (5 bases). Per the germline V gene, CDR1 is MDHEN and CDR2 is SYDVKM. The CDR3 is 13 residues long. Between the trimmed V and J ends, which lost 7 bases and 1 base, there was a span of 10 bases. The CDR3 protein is CASTMGGNTEAFF. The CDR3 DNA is TGTGCCAGCACTATGGGGGGGAACACTGAAGCTTTCTTT.

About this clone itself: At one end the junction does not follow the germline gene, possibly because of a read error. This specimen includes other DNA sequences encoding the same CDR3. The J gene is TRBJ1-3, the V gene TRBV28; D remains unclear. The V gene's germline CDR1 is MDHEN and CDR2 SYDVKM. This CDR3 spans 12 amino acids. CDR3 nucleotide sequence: TGTGCTAGCAGTTTACAGAGAAACACCATATATTTT. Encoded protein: CASSLQRNTIYF.

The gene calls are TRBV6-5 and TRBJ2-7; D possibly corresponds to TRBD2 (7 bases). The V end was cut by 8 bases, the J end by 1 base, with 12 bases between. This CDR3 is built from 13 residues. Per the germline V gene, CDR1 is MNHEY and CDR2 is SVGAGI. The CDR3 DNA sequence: TGTGCCAGCGGGGGGGCCTTTTCCTACGAGCAGTACTTC. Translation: CASGGAFSYEQYF.

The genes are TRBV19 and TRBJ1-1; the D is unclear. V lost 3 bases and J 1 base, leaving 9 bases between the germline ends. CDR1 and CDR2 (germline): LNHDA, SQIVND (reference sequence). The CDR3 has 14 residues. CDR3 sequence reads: CASSILSENTEAFF. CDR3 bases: TGTGCCAGTAGTATTCTTTCAGAGAACACTGAAGCTTTCTTT.

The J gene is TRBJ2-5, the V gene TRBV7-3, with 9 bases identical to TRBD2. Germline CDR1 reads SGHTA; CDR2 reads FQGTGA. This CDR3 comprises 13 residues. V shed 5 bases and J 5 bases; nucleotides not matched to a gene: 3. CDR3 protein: CASSKTSGETQYF. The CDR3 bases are TGTGCCAGCAGCAAAACTAGCGGGGAGACCCAGTACTTC.

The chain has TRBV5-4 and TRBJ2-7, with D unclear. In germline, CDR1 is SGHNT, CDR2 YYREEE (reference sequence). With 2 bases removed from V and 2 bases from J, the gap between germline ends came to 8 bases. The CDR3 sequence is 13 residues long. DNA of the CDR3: TGTGCCAGCAGCTTCGACGGTACCTACGAGCAGTACTTC. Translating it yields CASSFDGTYEQYF.